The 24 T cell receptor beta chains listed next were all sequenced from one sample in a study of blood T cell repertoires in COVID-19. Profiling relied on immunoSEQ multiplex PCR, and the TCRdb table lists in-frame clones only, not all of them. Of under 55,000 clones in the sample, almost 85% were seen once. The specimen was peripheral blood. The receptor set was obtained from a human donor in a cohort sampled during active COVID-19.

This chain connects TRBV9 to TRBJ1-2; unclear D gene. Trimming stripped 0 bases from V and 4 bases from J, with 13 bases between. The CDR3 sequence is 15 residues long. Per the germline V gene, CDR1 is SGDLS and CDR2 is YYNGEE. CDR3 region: CASSVGGSLAYGYTF. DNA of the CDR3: TGTGCCAGCAGCGTAGGTGGGAGCTTGGCCTATGGCTACACCTTC.

CDR3 residues: CASSLIGAEQGYTF. The CDR3 nucleotides are TGTGCCAGCAGCCTCATAGGGGCGGAACAAGGCTACACCTTC. The J gene is TRBJ1-2, the V gene TRBV14; tentative D call: TRBD1 (5 bases). The germline CDR1 and CDR2 sequences are SGHDN and FVKESK. The CDR3 totals 14 residues. The ends were cut back, 4 bases at V and 8 bases at J, with 17 bases in the middle.

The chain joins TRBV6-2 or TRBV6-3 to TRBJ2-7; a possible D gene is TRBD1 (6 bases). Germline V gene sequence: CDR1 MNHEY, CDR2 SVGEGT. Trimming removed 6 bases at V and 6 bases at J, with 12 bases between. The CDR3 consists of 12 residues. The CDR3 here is CASSSTGTEQYF. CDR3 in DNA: TGTGCCAGCAGCTCTACAGGGACCGAGCAGTACTTC.

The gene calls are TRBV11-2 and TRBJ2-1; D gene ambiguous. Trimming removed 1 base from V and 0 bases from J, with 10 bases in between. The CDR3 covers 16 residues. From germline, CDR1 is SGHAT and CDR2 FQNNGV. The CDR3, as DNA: TGTGCCAGCAGCTTAGCTATTACCCCCTCCTACAATGAGCAGTTCTTC. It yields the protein CASSLAITPSYNEQFF.

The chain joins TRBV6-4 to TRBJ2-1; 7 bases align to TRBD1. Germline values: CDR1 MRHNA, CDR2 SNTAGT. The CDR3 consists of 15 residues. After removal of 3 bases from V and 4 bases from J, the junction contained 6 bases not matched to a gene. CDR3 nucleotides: TGTGCCAGCAGTGAAGGTGGGACAGTATACAATGAGCAGTTCTTC. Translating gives CASSEGGTVYNEQFF.

The CDR3 is CASSYRPGQGADGYTF. The CDR3 DNA is TGTGCCAGCAGTTATCGTCCGGGACAGGGGGCAGATGGCTACACCTTC. The chain uses TRBV6-5 and TRBJ1-2, with 12 bases that match TRBD1. Germline V gene lookup returns CDR1 MNHEY and CDR2 SVGAGI. Losses at the gene ends were 3 bases for V and 6 bases for J; bases not matched to a gene: 8. The CDR3 totals 16 residues.

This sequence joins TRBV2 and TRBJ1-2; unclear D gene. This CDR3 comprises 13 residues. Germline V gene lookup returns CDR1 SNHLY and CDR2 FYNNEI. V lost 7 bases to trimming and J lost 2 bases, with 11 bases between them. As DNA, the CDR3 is TGTGCCAGCACGCCCCGCGGGAACTATGGCTACACCTTC. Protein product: CASTPRGNYGYTF.

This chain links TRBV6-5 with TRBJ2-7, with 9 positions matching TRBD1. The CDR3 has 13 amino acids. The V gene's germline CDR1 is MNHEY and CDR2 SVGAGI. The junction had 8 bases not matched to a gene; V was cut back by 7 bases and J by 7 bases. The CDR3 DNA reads TGTGCCAGCAAGATGACAGGGGGTGCTGAGCAGTACTTC. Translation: CASKMTGGAEQYF.

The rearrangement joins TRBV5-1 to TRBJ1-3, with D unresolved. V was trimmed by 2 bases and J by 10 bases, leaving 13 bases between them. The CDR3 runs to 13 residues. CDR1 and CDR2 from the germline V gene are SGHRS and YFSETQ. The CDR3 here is CASSFFDGETIYF. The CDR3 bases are TGCGCCAGCAGCTTTTTCGATGGGGAGACCATATATTTT.

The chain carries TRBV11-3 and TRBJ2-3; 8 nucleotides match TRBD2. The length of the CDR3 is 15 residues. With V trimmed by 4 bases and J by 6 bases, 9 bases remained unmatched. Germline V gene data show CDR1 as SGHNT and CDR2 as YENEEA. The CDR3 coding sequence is TGTGCCAGCAGCTCCCCGGAGCGGGAGTTGGATACGCAGTATTTT. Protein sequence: CASSSPERELDTQYF.

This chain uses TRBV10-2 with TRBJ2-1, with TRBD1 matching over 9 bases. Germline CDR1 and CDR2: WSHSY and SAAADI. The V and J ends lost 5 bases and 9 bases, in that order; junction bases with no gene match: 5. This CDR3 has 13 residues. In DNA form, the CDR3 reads TGCGCCAGCAGTTCCGGGACAGGGCTTGAGCAGTTCTTC. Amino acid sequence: CASSSGTGLEQFF.

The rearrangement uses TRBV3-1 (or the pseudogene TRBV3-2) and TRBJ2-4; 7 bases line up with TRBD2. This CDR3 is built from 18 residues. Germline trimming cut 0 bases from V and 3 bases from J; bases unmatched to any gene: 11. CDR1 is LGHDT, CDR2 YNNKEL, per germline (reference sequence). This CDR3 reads CASSQETGGRMVKNIQYF. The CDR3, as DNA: TGTGCCAGCAGCCAAGAAACGGGCGGGAGAATGGTCAAAAACATTCAGTACTTC.

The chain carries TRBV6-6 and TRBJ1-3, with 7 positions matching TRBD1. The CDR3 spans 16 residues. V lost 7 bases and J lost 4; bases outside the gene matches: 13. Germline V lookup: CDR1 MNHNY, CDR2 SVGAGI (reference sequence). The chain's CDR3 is CASTFGDSRNGNTIYF. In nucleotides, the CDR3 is TGTGCCAGCACCTTTGGGGACAGTAGAAACGGAAACACCATATATTTT.

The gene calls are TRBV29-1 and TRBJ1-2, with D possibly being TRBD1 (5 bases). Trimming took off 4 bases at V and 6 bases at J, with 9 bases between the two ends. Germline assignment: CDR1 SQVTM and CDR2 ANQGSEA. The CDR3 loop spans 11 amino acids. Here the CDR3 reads CSVGGVNGYTF. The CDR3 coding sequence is TGCAGCGTTGGGGGGGTTAATGGCTACACCTTC.

CDR3 DNA: TGCGCCAGCAGCCAAGATCGGGGGACGACACAAGAGACCCAGTACTTC. Translated: CASSQDRGTTQETQYF. The V and J genes are TRBV4-1 and TRBJ2-5, with a possible D match to TRBD2 (6 bases). CDR3 length: 16 residues. V gave up 0 bases and J gave up 2 bases, with 13 bases separating them. The germline CDR1 and CDR2 sequences are MGHRA and YSYEKL.

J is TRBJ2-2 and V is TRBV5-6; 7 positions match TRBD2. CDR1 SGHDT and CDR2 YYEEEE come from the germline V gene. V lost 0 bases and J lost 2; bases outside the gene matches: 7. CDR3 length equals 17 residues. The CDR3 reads CASSLEGSSGNTGELFF. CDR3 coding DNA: TGTGCCAGCAGCTTGGAAGGGTCTAGCGGAAACACCGGGGAGCTGTTTTTT.

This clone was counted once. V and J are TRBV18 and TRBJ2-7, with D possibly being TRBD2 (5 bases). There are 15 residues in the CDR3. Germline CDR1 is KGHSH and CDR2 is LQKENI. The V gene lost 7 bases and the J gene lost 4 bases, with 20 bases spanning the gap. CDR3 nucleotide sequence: TGTGCCAGCTATACTTCTCTGGACTTCTCATACGAGCAGTACTTC. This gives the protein CASYTSLDFSYEQYF.

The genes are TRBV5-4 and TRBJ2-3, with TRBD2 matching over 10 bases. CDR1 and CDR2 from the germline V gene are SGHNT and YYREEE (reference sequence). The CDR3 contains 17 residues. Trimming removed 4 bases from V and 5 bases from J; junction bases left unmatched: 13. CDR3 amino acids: CASSPRYSGRRGDTQYF. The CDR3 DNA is TGTGCCAGCAGCCCGCGTTATAGCGGGAGGCGAGGAGATACGCAGTATTTT.

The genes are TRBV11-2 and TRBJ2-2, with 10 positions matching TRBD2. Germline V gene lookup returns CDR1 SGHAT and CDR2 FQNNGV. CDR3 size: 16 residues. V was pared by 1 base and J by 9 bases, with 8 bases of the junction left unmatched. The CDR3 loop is CASSLASSGRARELFF. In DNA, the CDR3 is TGTGCCAGCAGCTTAGCCTCTAGCGGGAGAGCGCGGGAGCTGTTTTTT.

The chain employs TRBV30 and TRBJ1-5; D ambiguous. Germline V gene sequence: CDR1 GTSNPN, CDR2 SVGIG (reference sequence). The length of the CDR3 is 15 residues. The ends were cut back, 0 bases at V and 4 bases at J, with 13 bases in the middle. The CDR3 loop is CAWSVSFAGNQPQHF. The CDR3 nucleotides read TGTGCCTGGAGTGTAAGCTTCGCGGGGAATCAGCCCCAGCATTTT.

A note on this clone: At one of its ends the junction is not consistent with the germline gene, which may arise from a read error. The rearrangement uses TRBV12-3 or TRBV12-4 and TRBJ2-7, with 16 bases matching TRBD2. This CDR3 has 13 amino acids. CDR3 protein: CASSLGLAGGPLF. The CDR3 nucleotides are TGTGCCAGCAGTCTGGGACTAGCGGGAGGGCCCCTCTTC.

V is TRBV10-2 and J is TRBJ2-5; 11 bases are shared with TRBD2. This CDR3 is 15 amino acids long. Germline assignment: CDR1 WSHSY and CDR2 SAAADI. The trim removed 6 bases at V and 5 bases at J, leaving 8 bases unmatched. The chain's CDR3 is CASRRTSGSGETQYF. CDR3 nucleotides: TGCGCCAGCAGGCGGACTAGCGGGTCGGGCGAGACCCAGTACTTC.

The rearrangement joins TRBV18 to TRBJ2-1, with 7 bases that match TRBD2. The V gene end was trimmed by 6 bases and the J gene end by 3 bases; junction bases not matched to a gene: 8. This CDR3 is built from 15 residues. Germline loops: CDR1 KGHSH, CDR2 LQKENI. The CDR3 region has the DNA TGTGCCAGCTCCCAACCGGGGGGTATCTACAATGAGCAGTTCTTC. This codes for CASSQPGGIYNEQFF.

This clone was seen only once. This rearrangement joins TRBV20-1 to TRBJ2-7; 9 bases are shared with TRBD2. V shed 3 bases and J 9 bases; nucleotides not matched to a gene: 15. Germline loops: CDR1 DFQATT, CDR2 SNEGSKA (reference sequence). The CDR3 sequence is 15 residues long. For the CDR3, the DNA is TGCAGTGCTAGTAGGCCTAGCGGGGTCCCTACGAGGCAGTACTTC. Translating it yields CSASRPSGVPTRQYF.